Below, 3 T cell receptor beta chains from the same sample are listed, as sequenced in a study of identical twins. Each CDR3 protein is one row after TCRdb ran MiXCR on the 5' RACE reads. The sample has some 790,000 distinct CDR3 sequences, 15% to 20% seen once. These data were likewise used in another study, on T cells expressing NK-cell markers.

The sample consisted of PBMCs. These TCRs come from a woman under 30 in good health.

The chain couples TRBV5-1 to TRBJ2-7; TRBD2 aligns across 7 bases. CDR1 is SGHRS and CDR2 is YFSETQ in the germline V gene. J was trimmed by 6 bases and V by 0 bases; bases with no gene match: 9. CDR3 length: 15 residues. The CDR3 protein is CASSLDVREGVEQYF. The CDR3 bases are TGCGCCAGCAGCTTGGATGTCAGGGAGGGCGTCGAGCAGTACTTC.

V is TRBV7-2 and J is TRBJ2-5; D tentatively reads TRBD1 or TRBD2 (6 bases each). The CDR3 is 16 residues long. The germline gives CDR1 SGHTA, CDR2 FQGNSA. Trimming pared 5 bases from V and 5 bases from J, leaving 21 bases between. Here the CDR3 reads CASSANWGARWETQYF. The CDR3 DNA reads as TGTGCCAGCAGCGCTAACTGGGGGGCACGGTGGGAGACCCAGTACTTC.

This chain links TRBV30 with TRBJ2-3; D gene uncertain. The germline gives CDR1 GTSNPN, CDR2 SVGIG (reference sequence). This CDR3 is built from 14 residues. Trimming removed 2 bases at V and 6 bases at J, with 15 bases between. CDR3 DNA: TGTGCCTGGAGTTCCAGCAGGTTGTGGGATACGCAGTATTTT. Translated, it gives CAWSSSRLWDTQYF.